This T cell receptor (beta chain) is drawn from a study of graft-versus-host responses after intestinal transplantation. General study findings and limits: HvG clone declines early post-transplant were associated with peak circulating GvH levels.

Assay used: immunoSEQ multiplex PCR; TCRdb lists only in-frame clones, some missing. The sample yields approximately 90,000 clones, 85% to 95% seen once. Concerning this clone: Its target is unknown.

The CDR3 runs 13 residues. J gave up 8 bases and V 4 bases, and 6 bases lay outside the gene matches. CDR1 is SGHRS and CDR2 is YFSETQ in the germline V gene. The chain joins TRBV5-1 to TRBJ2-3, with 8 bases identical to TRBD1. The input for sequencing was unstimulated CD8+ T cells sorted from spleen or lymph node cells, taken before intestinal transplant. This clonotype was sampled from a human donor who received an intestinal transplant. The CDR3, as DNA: TGCGCCAGCAGCCTAGGACAGGGAGGTACGCAGTATTTT. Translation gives CASSLGQGGTQYF.